The next 8 T cell receptor beta chains were all read from a single sample in a study of shared clonotypes between healthy human individuals. Naive CD8 isolation took CD45RO-negative cells positively selected for CCR7 and excluded terminally differentiated effector memory CD45RA+ cells. The assay was immunoSEQ multiplex PCR, and TCRdb's table has in-frame clones only and misses some. Of hundreds of thousands of clones in the sample, about 91% are singletons; the top ten hold 20% to 30%. The sample comprised naive CD8+ T cells sorted from blood. All receptors derive from a man under 40 in good health.

This chain links TRBV7-6 with TRBJ2-1, with a possible D match to TRBD2 (5 bases). CDR1 and CDR2 from the germline V gene are SGHVS and FNYEAQ. V was clipped by 4 bases and J by 8 bases, with 9 bases between them. The CDR3 extends over 12 amino acids. CDR3 DNA: TGTGCCAGCAGCTCACGGGGATATGAGCAGTTCTTC. Translation: CASSSRGYEQFF.

The chain carries TRBV9 and TRBJ2-5, with 8 positions matching TRBD2. This CDR3 spans 15 amino acids. CDR1 and CDR2 (germline): SGDLS, YYNGEE. With 0 bases clipped from V and 5 bases from J, the junction kept 6 bases outside the gene matches. CDR3 DNA sequence: TGTGCCAGCAGCGTAGCGGGAGGGCCTGATGAGACCCAGTACTTC. Encoded protein: CASSVAGGPDETQYF.

This chain uses TRBV19 with TRBJ2-1; D gene uncertain. V lost 0 bases to trimming and J lost 6 bases, with 6 bases between them. The CDR3 extends over 13 amino acids. Germline loops: CDR1 LNHDA, CDR2 SQIVND (reference sequence). In nucleotides, the CDR3 is TGTGCCAGTAGTATAGACCATACCAATGAGCAGTTCTTC. Residues: CASSIDHTNEQFF.

The chain carries TRBV30 and TRBJ2-3, with D uncertain. The CDR3 runs 17 residues. Trimming shortened V by 4 bases and J by 4 bases, and 24 bases separated the two germline ends. CDR1 is GTSNPN, CDR2 SVGIG, per germline (reference sequence). CDR3 DNA sequence: TGTGCCTGGAAAAATGAGTATGCGTCCGTCGGCGCAGATACGCAGTATTTT. Translation: CAWKNEYASVGADTQYF.

This CDR3 reads CASRHRAGELFF. DNA of the CDR3: TGCGCCAGCAGGCACAGGGCCGGGGAGCTGTTTTTT. The chain recombines TRBV4-1 with TRBJ2-2; a weak D match, TRBD1 (6 bases). The CDR3 covers 12 residues. Trimming took off 6 bases at V and 6 bases at J, with 8 bases between the two ends. Germline assignment: CDR1 MGHRA and CDR2 YSYEKL.

This chain joins TRBV29-1 and TRBJ2-1; D unresolved. This CDR3 comprises 13 residues. The V gene's germline CDR1 is SQVTM and CDR2 ANQGSEA. Trimming took 3 bases from V and 3 from J, leaving 9 bases between them. The CDR3 nucleotides are TGCAGCGTTGACCGACCACTCTACAATGAGCAGTTCTTC. This translates into CSVDRPLYNEQFF.

The chain carries TRBV27 and TRBJ2-7, with unresolved D. The CDR3 extends over 14 amino acids. Germline V gene sequence: CDR1 MNHEY, CDR2 SMNVEV (reference sequence). Between the trimmed V and J ends, which lost 4 bases and 6 bases, there was a span of 16 bases. CDR3 loop: CASSSTSTTSEQYF. In DNA form, the CDR3 reads TGTGCCAGCAGTTCAACCTCAACGACCTCCGAGCAGTACTTC.

The chain couples TRBV5-1 to TRBJ2-6, with D possibly being TRBD1 or TRBD2 (5 bases each). The CDR3 runs 19 residues. CDR1 and CDR2 from the germline V gene are SGHRS and YFSETQ. Trimming cost V 5 bases and J 2 bases, with 23 bases left between them. Here the CDR3 DNA reads TGCGCCAGCAGGGGCCCCGGGACGAAAATTCAAGCTGGGGCCAACGTCCTGACTTTC. Translated, it gives CASRGPGTKIQAGANVLTF.